The 31 T cell receptor beta chains given below trace back to one sample, sequenced in a study of T cell clonotyping in hematopoietic cell transplantation. Clones were sequenced by immunoSEQ multiplex PCR, and TCRdb holds only the in-frame ones, with some missing. Of over 35,000 clones listed, over 80% are singletons. The source material was peripheral blood mononuclear cells. Receptors originate from a middle-aged woman in good health. Some clones in this sample may be carry-over from other donors' samples.

J is TRBJ2-7 and V is TRBV30; D might be TRBD2 (6 bases). The germline V gene encodes CDR1 GTSNPN and CDR2 SVGIG (reference sequence). Trimming removed 3 bases at V and 2 bases at J, with 14 bases between. The CDR3 has 14 amino acids. The CDR3, as DNA: TGTGCCTGGAGGCCGCCCGGGGGTACCTACGAGCAGTACTTC. Its protein product is CAWRPPGGTYEQYF. The full variable domain, its missing parts supplied by reference TRBV30 and TRBJ2-7, is SQTIHQWPATLVQPVGSPLSLECTVEGTSNPNLYWYRQAAGRGLQLLFYSVGIGQISSEVPQNLSASRPQDRQFILSSKKLLLSDSGFYLCAWRPPGGTYEQYFGPGTRLTVT.

The chain combines TRBV2 with TRBJ2-7; maybe TRBD1 (6 bases). The CDR3 spans 14 residues. V was shortened by 6 bases and J by 2 bases, with 14 bases between the two germline ends. CDR1 and CDR2 (germline): SNHLY, FYNNEI. The DNA for the CDR3 is TGTGCCAGCAGGCACAGGGTTTCGGCCTACGAGCAGTACTTC. It codes for CASRHRVSAYEQYF. The entire variable domain, with the rest obtained from reference TRBV2 and TRBJ2-7, is as follows: EPEVTQTPSHQVTQMGQEVILRCVPISNHLYFYWYRQILGQKVEFLVSFYNNEISEKSEIFDDQFSVERPDGSNFTLKIRSTKLEDSAMYFCASRHRVSAYEQYFGPGTRLTVT.

This chain uses TRBV9 with TRBJ1-3; TRBD1 might be the D (6 bases). The ends were cut back, 3 bases at V and 2 bases at J, with 12 bases in the middle. In germline, CDR1 is SGDLS, CDR2 YYNGEE. The CDR3 contains 15 residues. CDR3 sequence: CASSATQGAGNTIYF. CDR3 DNA sequence: TGTGCCAGCAGCGCGACACAGGGAGCTGGAAACACCATATATTTT.

The V gene is TRBV2, the J gene TRBJ1-3; 8 nucleotides align to TRBD1. The trim removed 7 bases at V and 0 bases at J, leaving 8 bases unmatched. Per germline, CDR1 SNHLY and CDR2 FYNNEI. This CDR3 has 16 residues. The CDR3 DNA follows: TGTGCCAGCACTCGGGACAGGTACCCCTCTGGAAACACCATATATTTT. Amino acid sequence: CASTRDRYPSGNTIYF.

The chain recombines TRBV5-1 with TRBJ2-2; the D gene is possibly TRBD2 (5 bases). The CDR3 sequence is 12 residues long. Trimming stripped 4 bases from V and 9 bases from J, with 10 bases between. CDR1 is SGHRS and CDR2 is YFSETQ in the germline V gene. As DNA, the CDR3 is TGCGCCAGCAGCCTTAGCGACAGGGAGCTGTTTTTT. Protein product: CASSLSDRELFF.

This chain connects TRBV10-3 to TRBJ1-1, with a weak D call TRBD1 (5 bases). The CDR3 has 13 residues. V was shortened by 0 bases and J by 5 bases, with 7 bases between the two germline ends. CDR1 is ENHRY and CDR2 is SYGVKD in the germline V gene. The CDR3 nucleotides are TGTGCCATCAGTGAGTCAGGGGTAACTGAAGCTTTCTTT. It yields the protein CAISESGVTEAFF.

This chain uses TRBV11-2 with TRBJ1-2, with D unclear. CDR3 length: 12 amino acids. Germline V gene lookup returns CDR1 SGHAT and CDR2 FQNNGV. Trimming shortened V by 1 base and J by 5 bases, and 5 bases separated the two germline ends. The CDR3 spells CASSLGGYGYTF. The CDR3 DNA sequence: TGTGCCAGCAGCTTAGGAGGTTATGGCTACACCTTC.

This clone has only a few counts. This sequence joins TRBV7-2 and TRBJ2-7; 13 bases are shared with TRBD2. CDR3 length: 18 amino acids. From germline, CDR1 is SGHTA and CDR2 FQGNSA. After removal of 2 bases from V and 4 bases from J, the junction contained 11 bases not matched to a gene. The CDR3 spells CASSLTLGTSGILYEQYF. As DNA, the CDR3 is TGTGCCAGCAGCTTAACACTTGGGACTAGCGGGATATTGTACGAGCAGTACTTC. Supplemented by reference TRBV7-2 and TRBJ2-7, the full variable domain reads GAGVSQSPSNKVTEKGKDVELRCDPISGHTALYWYRQSLGQGLEFLIYFQGNSAPDKSGLPSDRFSAERTGGSVSTLTIQRTQQEDSAVYLCASSLTLGTSGILYEQYFGPGTRLTVT.

The chain combines TRBV7-3 with TRBJ2-7, with D perhaps TRBD1 (5 bases). Trimming removed 1 base at V and 0 bases at J, with 10 bases between. Germline loops: CDR1 SGHTA, CDR2 FQGTGA. This CDR3 comprises 15 residues. The CDR3: CASSLMATDSYEQYF. The CDR3, as DNA: TGTGCCAGCAGCTTAATGGCGACAGACTCCTACGAGCAGTACTTC. The full variable domain, its missing parts supplied by reference TRBV7-3 and TRBJ2-7, is GAGVSQTPSNKVTEKGKYVELRCDPISGHTALYWYRQSLGQGPEFLIYFQGTGAADDSGLPNDRFFAVRPEGSVSTLKIQRTERGDSAVYLCASSLMATDSYEQYFGPGTRLTVT.

Here the CDR3 reads CASSQYNRATNEKLFF. The CDR3 bases are TGTGCCAGCAGCCAGTACAACAGAGCAACTAATGAAAAACTGTTTTTT. The chain carries TRBV14 and TRBJ1-4; D uncertain. This CDR3 is built from 16 residues. The V end lost 3 bases, the J end lost 0 bases, and 11 bases lay between the germline ends. In germline, CDR1 is SGHDN, CDR2 FVKESK.

V gene TRBV7-2 combines with J gene TRBJ2-7; no definite D call. The V gene's germline CDR1 is SGHTA and CDR2 FQGNSA. The CDR3 consists of 12 residues. Trimming cost V 5 bases and J 0 bases, with 5 bases left between them. CDR3 sequence reads: CASSHSSYEQYF. The CDR3 region has the DNA TGTGCCAGCAGCCATAGCTCCTACGAGCAGTACTTC.

The V and J genes are TRBV19 and TRBJ2-7; 7 bases line up with TRBD1. Per the germline V gene, CDR1 is LNHDA and CDR2 is SQIVND (reference sequence). This CDR3 is 14 amino acids long. Trimming removed 8 bases from V and 3 bases from J; junction bases left unmatched: 10. As DNA, the CDR3 is TGTGCCAGTGGCGCGACAGGGTTCGGCTACGAGCAGTACTTC. This codes for CASGATGFGYEQYF.

This chain links TRBV5-1 with TRBJ2-7, with 8 bases that match TRBD2. Per germline, CDR1 SGHRS and CDR2 YFSETQ. The CDR3 is made up of 14 amino acids. The V gene end was trimmed by 4 bases and the J gene end by 3 bases; junction bases not matched to a gene: 6. CDR3 loop: CASSPTGGHYEQYF. CDR3 nucleotides: TGCGCCAGCAGCCCCACGGGAGGGCACTACGAGCAGTACTTC.

Note on this clone: The junction and the germline gene differ at one end; a read error may be behind it. The J gene is TRBJ1-5, the V gene TRBV7-7; the D is unclear. The CDR3 consists of 13 residues. Germline V gene data show CDR1 as SSHAT and CDR2 as FNYEAQ (reference sequence). The CDR3 protein is CASSLDIDQPQHF. The CDR3, as DNA: TGTGCTAGCAGCTTAGACATCGATCAGCCCCAGCATTTT. Full variable domain (rest looked up from reference TRBV7-7 and TRBJ1-5): GAGVSQSPRYKVTKRGQDVTLRCDPISSHATLYWYQQALGQGPEFLTYFNYEAQPDKSGLPSDRFSAERPEGSISTLTIQRTEQRDSAMYRCASSLDIDQPQHFGDGTRLSIL.

DNA of the CDR3: TGTGCCTGGAGGCGGGACCTCACAGATACGCAGTATTTT. Protein sequence: CAWRRDLTDTQYF. The chain is built from TRBV30 and TRBJ2-3; a possible D gene is TRBD2 (6 bases). Trimming left V 3 bases short and J 2 bases short, with 9 bases between. There are 13 residues in the CDR3. Germline V gene data show CDR1 as GTSNPN and CDR2 as SVGIG (reference sequence).

In its sample, this clone was seen once. The J gene is TRBJ2-1, the V gene TRBV2, with D possibly TRBD2 on 5 matching bases. The length of the CDR3 is 12 residues. V was pared by 8 bases and J by 9 bases, with 14 bases between. Germline V gene sequence: CDR1 SNHLY, CDR2 FYNNEI. The CDR3 DNA follows: TGTGCCAGCGAAGCACCCGGGGTTGAGCAGTTCTTC. Amino acids: CASEAPGVEQFF.

This chain uses TRBV25-1 with TRBJ2-1, with 9 positions matching TRBD2. The length of the CDR3 is 16 residues. The ends lost 5 bases at V and 0 bases at J; junction bases unmatched: 5. The germline gives CDR1 MGHDK, CDR2 SYGVNS. CDR3 sequence: CASSPSSGDSYNEQFF. DNA for the CDR3: TGTGCCAGCAGTCCGTCTAGCGGGGACTCCTACAATGAGCAGTTCTTC.

This chain joins TRBV6-1 and TRBJ1-1; 7 nucleotides align to TRBD1. The CDR3 extends over 12 amino acids. Germline CDR1 MNHNS, CDR2 SASEGT. Germline trimming cut 8 bases from V and 4 bases from J; bases unmatched to any gene: 4. The CDR3 reads CASPAGGTEAFF. The CDR3 DNA reads TGTGCCAGCCCCGCAGGGGGCACTGAAGCTTTCTTT.

The chain couples TRBV5-1 to TRBJ2-2; 7 bases are shared with TRBD1. The CDR3 spans 13 residues. V was pared by 6 bases and J by 6 bases, with 5 bases of the junction left unmatched. Germline V gene sequence: CDR1 SGHRS, CDR2 YFSETQ. CDR3 DNA sequence: TGCGCCAGCACCGAGGGGGCGTCCGGGGAGCTGTTTTTT. Translation: CASTEGASGELFF.

The chain uses TRBV30 and TRBJ1-1; D may be TRBD1 (5 bases). The CDR3 totals 15 residues. Germline values: CDR1 GTSNPN, CDR2 SVGIG (reference sequence). Trimming took off 0 bases at V and 5 bases at J, with 16 bases between the two ends. The CDR3 here is CAWSVDAGRLTEAFF. CDR3 in DNA: TGTGCCTGGAGTGTCGACGCAGGGCGGTTGACTGAAGCTTTCTTT. Together with reference TRBV30 and TRBJ1-1, the CDR3 gives the full variable domain: SQTIHQWPATLVQPVGSPLSLECTVEGTSNPNLYWYRQAAGRGLQLLFYSVGIGQISSEVPQNLSASRPQDRQFILSSKKLLLSDSGFYLCAWSVDAGRLTEAFFGQGTRLTVV.

The chain recombines TRBV30 with TRBJ2-6; possibly TRBD1 or TRBD2 for D (5 bases each). Between the trimmed V and J ends, which lost 5 bases and 4 bases, there was a span of 15 bases. The CDR3 loop spans 15 amino acids. Germline CDR1 GTSNPN, CDR2 SVGIG (reference sequence). Here the CDR3 reads CAWGAGENGANVLTF. As DNA, the CDR3 is TGTGCCTGGGGGGCCGGGGAGAACGGGGCCAACGTCCTGACTTTC.

This clone was found once. This chain joins TRBV25-1 and TRBJ2-3; D uncertain. This CDR3 region has 13 residues. Trimming removed 1 base from V and 5 bases from J, with 7 bases in between. Per the germline V gene, CDR1 is MGHDK and CDR2 is SYGVNS. The CDR3 here is CASSEFGVDTQYF. The CDR3 coding sequence is TGTGCCAGCAGTGAATTCGGCGTAGATACGCAGTATTTT.

This clone was counted only a few times. The chain joins TRBV1 to TRBJ1-2; the table names TRBD1, a call not compared with the DNA. TRBV1 is given as a pseudogene. The CDR3 is 11 amino acids. The CDR3 loop reads CTSSQGRGYTF. The CDR3 DNA follows: TGCACCAGCAGCCAAGGCAGAGGCTACACCTTC.

The V and J genes are TRBV10-3 and TRBJ2-7; D gene ambiguous. Germline CDR1 is ENHRY and CDR2 is SYGVKD. CDR3 size: 11 residues. Trimming pared 10 bases from V and 5 bases from J, leaving 12 bases between. The CDR3, as DNA: TGTGCCACCTCAACCCTTAACGAGCAGTACTTC. Amino acid sequence: CATSTLNEQYF.

This clone was observed a handful of times. The gene calls are TRBV28 and TRBJ2-3, with D perhaps TRBD2 (5 bases). Trimming took off 7 bases at V and 2 bases at J, with 16 bases between the two ends. Germline V gene lookup returns CDR1 MDHEN and CDR2 SYDVKM. The CDR3 is 15 amino acids. CDR3 protein: CASTPGGQNTDTQYF. DNA of the CDR3: TGTGCCAGCACTCCCGGCGGGCAGAACACAGATACGCAGTATTTT.

This clone came up once. The V gene is TRBV5-1, the J gene TRBJ2-1; D possibly corresponds to TRBD2 (5 bases). This CDR3 spans 13 amino acids. The V end lost 7 bases, the J end lost 8 bases, and 16 bases lay between the germline ends. Germline V gives CDR1 SGHRS, CDR2 YFSETQ. CDR3 nucleotide sequence: TGCGCCAGCGGGCGGGCGCTTATGGATGAGCAGTTCTTC. It is translated as CASGRALMDEQFF.

The V and J genes are TRBV5-1 and TRBJ2-2; D gene unclear. Germline V gene sequence: CDR1 SGHRS, CDR2 YFSETQ. V lost 0 bases, J lost 4 bases, and 13 bases lay in between. There are 16 residues in the CDR3. The CDR3 coding sequence is TGCGCCAGCAGCTTGGTAAGCTCCAGACTCACCGGGGAGCTGTTTTTT. This translates into CASSLVSSRLTGELFF.

CDR3 protein: CASSLAPELQPQHF. The DNA for the CDR3 is TGCGCCAGCAGCTTGGCACCGGAGCTACAGCCCCAGCATTTT. The chain employs TRBV5-1 and TRBJ1-5; D unclear. Deletions cut 0 bases from V and 7 bases from J, with 11 bases between. CDR1 SGHRS and CDR2 YFSETQ come from the germline V gene. This CDR3 has 14 amino acids.

This chain links TRBV19 with TRBJ2-5, with D possibly being TRBD2 (6 bases). The CDR3 is 13 amino acids. V lost 9 bases, J lost 10 bases, and 21 bases lay in between. Germline lookup yields CDR1 LNHDA and CDR2 SQIVND (reference sequence). CDR3 amino acids: CASAQTSRGDQYF. In nucleotides, the CDR3 is TGTGCCAGCGCACAGACTAGTCGAGGGGACCAGTACTTC.

The chain carries TRBV5-1 and TRBJ2-2, with D possibly being TRBD1 (7 bases). There are 15 residues in the CDR3. Germline V CDR1 and CDR2: SGHRS, YFSETQ. Trimming left V 4 bases short and J 4 bases short, with 14 bases between. Written as DNA, the CDR3 is TGCGCCAGCAGCGGCGGAGGGGGCGCCACCGGGGAGCTGTTTTTT. Protein: CASSGGGGATGELFF.

The chain is built from TRBV6-4 and TRBJ2-7; the match to TRBD2 covers 8 bases. Germline CDR1 reads MRHNA; CDR2 reads SNTAGT. V lost 7 bases and J lost 0; bases outside the gene matches: 8. The CDR3 length is 15 residues. The CDR3 DNA reads TGTGCCAGCAACCTAAGGCGGGGGGACTCCTACGAGCAGTACTTC. This encodes CASNLRRGDSYEQYF.